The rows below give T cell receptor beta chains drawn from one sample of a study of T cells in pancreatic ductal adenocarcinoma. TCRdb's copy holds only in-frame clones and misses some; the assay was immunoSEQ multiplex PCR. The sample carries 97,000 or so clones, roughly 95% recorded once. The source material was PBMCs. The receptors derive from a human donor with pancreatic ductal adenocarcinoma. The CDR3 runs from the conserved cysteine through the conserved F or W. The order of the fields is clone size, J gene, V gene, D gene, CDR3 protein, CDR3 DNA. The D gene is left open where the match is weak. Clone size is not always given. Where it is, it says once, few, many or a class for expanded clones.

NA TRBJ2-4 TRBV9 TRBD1 CASSVVFPGTVKNIQYF TGTGCCAGCAGCGTAGTTTTCCCGGGGACAGTAAAAAACATTCAGTACTTC
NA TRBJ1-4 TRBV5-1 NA CASSLDGTPNEKLFF TGCGCCAGCAGCTTGGACGGGACACCGAATGAAAAACTGTTTTTT
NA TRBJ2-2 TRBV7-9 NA CASSLGHFTGELFF TGTGCCAGCAGCCTCGGACATTTTACCGGGGAGCTGTTTTTT
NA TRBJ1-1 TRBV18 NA CASSTGNPEAFF TGTGCCAGCTCTACAGGGAACCCTGAAGCTTTCTTT
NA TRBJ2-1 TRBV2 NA CASSEAQASGNEQFF TGTGCCAGCAGTGAAGCCCAGGCTTCGGGGAATGAGCAGTTCTTC
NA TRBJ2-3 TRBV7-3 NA CASSPMLAAGDTQYF TGTGCCAGCAGCCCTATGCTGGCGGCGGGAGATACGCAGTATTTT
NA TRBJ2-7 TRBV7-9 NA CASGYLGEQYF TGTGCCAGTGGTTATCTCGGCGAGCAGTACTTC
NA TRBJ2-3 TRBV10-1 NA CASPGGAIVTDTQYF TGCGCCAGCCCCGGCGGAGCGATAGTAACGGATACGCAGTATTTT
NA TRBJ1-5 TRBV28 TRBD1 CASSLITGQGNQPQHF TGTGCCAGCAGTTTAATCACCGGACAGGGCAATCAGCCCCAGCATTTT
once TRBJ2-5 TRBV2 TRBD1 CASIERTGMKETQYF TGTGCCAGCATTGAACGGACAGGGATGAAAGAGACCCAGTACTTC
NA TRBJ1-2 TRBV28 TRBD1 CASSPAGGTNYGYTF TGTGCCAGCAGTCCGGCAGGGGGGACTAACTATGGCTACACCTTC
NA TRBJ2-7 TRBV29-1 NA CSVVLARGEQYF TGCAGCGTTGTCCTAGCGAGAGGCGAGCAGTACTTC
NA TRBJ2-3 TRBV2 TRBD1 CASSRDRGTDTQYF TGTGCCAGCAGTCGGGACAGGGGCACAGATACGCAGTATTTT
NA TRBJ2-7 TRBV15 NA CATSRDLRPSSYEQYF TGTGCCACCAGCAGAGATCTTCGTCCGAGCTCCTACGAGCAGTACTTC
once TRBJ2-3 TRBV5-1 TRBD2 CASSSYSGTSTDTQYF TGCGCCAGCAGCTCCTATAGCGGGACTAGCACAGATACGCAGTATTTT
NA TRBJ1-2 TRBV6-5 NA CASSYTLGGGNGYTF TGTGCCAGCAGTTACACCCTAGGGGGGGGGAATGGCTACACCTTC
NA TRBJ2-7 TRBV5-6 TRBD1 CASSWSGTGAPYEQYF TGTGCCAGCAGCTGGAGCGGGACAGGGGCCCCCTACGAGCAGTACTTC
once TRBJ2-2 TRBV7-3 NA CASSPFNGELFF TGTGCCAGCAGCCCCTTTAACGGGGAGCTGTTTTTT
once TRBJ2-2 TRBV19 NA CASRPQQGSAPGELFF TGTGCCAGTAGGCCGCAACAGGGTAGTGCACCCGGGGAGCTGTTTTTT
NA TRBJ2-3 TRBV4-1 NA CASSQDGGQPGTDTQYF TGCGCCAGCAGCCAAGATGGTGGACAGCCGGGCACAGATACGCAGTATTTT
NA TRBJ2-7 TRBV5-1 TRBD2 CASSLSGSVSYEQYF TGCGCCAGCAGCTTGAGCGGGAGCGTTTCCTACGAGCAGTACTTC
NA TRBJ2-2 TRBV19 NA CASSAGELFF TGTGCCAGTAGCGCCGGGGAGCTGTTTTTT
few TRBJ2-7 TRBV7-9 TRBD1 CASSLGDRGHSYEQYF TGTGCCAGCAGCTTAGGGGACAGGGGTCATTCCTACGAGCAGTACTTC
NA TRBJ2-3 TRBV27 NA CASSTGHAGTQYF TGTGCCAGCAGCACCGGGCACGCGGGTACGCAGTATTTT
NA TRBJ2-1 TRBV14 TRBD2 CASSRERTSGSSYNEQFF TGTGCCAGCAGCCGTGAGAGGACTAGCGGAAGCTCCTACAATGAGCAGTTCTTC
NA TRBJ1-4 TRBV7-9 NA CASSWGGAESEKLFF TGTGCCAGCAGCTGGGGCGGGGCAGAAAGTGAAAAACTGTTTTTT
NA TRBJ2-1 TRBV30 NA CAWSRGGNEQFF TGTGCCTGGAGTCGTGGGGGGAATGAGCAGTTCTTC
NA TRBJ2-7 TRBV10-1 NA CASGTYSYEQYF TGCGCCAGCGGGACATACTCCTACGAGCAGTACTTC
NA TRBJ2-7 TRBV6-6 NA CASSRTAYEQYF TGTGCCAGCAGTCGGACAGCCTACGAGCAGTACTTC
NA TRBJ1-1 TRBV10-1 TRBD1 CASSGGQGADTEAFF TGCGCCAGCAGTGGGGGTCAGGGGGCGGACACTGAAGCTTTCTTT
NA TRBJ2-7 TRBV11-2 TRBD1 CASSLPWTGAGEQYF TGTGCCAGCAGCTTACCCTGGACAGGGGCGGGCGAGCAGTACTTC
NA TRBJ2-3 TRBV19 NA CAGQGEAGTDTQYF TGTGCCGGCCAGGGGGAGGCAGGGACAGATACGCAGTATTTT
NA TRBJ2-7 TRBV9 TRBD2 CASSVGGTSGNEQYF TGTGCCAGCAGCGTAGGAGGGACTAGCGGAAACGAGCAGTACTTC
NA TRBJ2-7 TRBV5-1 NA CASSSTPGAYEQYF TGCGCCAGCAGCTCTACGCCGGGGGCCTACGAGCAGTACTTC
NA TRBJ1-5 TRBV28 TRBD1 CASSLPPGQGRPQHF TGTGCCAGCAGTTTACCTCCGGGACAGGGTAGGCCCCAGCATTTT
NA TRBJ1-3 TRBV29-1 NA CSVEDQYGTHSGNTIYF TGCAGCGTTGAAGATCAGTACGGGACACACTCTGGAAACACCATATATTTT